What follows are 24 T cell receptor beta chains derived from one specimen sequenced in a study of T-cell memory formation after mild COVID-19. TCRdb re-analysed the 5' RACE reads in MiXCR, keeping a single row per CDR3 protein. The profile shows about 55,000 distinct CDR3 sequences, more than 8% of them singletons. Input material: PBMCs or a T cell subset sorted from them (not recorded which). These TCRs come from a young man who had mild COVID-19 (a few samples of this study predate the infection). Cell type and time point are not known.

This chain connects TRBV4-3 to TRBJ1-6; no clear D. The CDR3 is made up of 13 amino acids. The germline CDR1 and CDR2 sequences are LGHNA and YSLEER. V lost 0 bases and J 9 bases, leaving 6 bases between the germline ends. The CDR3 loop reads CASSQDLFSPLHF. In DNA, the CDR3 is TGCGCCAGCAGCCAAGATCTATTTTCACCCCTCCACTTT.

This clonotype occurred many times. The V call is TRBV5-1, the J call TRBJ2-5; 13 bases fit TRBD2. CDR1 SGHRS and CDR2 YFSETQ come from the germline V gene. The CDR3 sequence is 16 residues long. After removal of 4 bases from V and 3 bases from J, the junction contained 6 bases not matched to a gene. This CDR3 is CASSDLTSGGKETQYF. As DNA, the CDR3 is TGCGCCAGCAGCGACCTGACTAGCGGGGGGAAAGAGACCCAGTACTTC.

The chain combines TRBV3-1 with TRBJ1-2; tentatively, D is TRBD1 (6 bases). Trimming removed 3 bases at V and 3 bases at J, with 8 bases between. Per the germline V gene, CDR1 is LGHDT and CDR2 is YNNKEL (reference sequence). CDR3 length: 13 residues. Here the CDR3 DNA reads TGTGCCAGCAGCCATCAGGGGTACTATGGCTACACCTTC. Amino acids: CASSHQGYYGYTF.

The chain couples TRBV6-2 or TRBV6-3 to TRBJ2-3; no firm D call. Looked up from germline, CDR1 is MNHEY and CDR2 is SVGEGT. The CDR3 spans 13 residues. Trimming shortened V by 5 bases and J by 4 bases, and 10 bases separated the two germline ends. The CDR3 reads CASSDLNPDTQYF. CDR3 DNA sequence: TGTGCCAGCAGTGATCTCAATCCAGATACGCAGTATTTT.

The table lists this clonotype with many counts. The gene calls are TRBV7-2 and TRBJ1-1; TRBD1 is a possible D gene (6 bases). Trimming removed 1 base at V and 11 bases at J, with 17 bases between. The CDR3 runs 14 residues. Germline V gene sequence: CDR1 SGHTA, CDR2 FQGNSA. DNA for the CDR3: TGTGCCAGCAGCTTAGGGGGGACATCGGGTGGGGCTTTCTTT. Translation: CASSLGGTSGGAFF.

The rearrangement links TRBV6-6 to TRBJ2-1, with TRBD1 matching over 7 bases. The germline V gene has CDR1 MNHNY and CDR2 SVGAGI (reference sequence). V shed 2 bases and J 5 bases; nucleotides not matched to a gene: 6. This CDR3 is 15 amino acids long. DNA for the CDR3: TGTGCCAGCAGTTACCCTCAAACAGGGGACAATGAGCAGTTCTTC. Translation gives CASSYPQTGDNEQFF.

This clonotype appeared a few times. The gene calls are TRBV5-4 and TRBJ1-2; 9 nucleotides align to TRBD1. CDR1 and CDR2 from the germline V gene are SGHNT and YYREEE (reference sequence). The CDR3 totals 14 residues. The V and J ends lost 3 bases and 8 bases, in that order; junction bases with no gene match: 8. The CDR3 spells CASSSTDRGSGYTF. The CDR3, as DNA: TGTGCCAGCAGCTCTACGGACAGGGGTTCCGGCTACACCTTC.

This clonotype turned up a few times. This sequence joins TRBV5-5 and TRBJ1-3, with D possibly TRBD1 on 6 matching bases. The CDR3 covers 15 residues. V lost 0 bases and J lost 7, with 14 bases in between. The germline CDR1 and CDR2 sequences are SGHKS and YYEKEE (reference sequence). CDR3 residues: CASSLGGDIRNTIYF. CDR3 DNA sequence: TGTGCCAGCAGCTTGGGGGGGGACATCCGCAACACCATATATTTT.

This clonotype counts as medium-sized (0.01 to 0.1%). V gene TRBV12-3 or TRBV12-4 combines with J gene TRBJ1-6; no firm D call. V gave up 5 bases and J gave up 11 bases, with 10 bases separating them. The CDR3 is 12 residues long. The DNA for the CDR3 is TGTGCCAGCAGTAACCCACCCGCACCCCTCCACTTT. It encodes CASSNPPAPLHF.

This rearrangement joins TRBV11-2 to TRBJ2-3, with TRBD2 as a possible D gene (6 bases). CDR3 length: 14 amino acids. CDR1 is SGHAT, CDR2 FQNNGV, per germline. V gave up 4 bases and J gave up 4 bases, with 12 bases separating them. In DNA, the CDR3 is TGTGCCAGCAGCTCCCGGGAGTTCCCAGATACGCAGTATTTT. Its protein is CASSSREFPDTQYF.

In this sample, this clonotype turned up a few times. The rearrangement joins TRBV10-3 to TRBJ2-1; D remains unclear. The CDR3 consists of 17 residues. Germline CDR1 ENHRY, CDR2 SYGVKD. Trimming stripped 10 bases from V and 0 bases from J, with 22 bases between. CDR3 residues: CATAVVWLSSSYNEQFF. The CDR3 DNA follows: TGTGCCACCGCGGTGGTTTGGTTGTCTAGCTCCTACAATGAGCAGTTCTTC.

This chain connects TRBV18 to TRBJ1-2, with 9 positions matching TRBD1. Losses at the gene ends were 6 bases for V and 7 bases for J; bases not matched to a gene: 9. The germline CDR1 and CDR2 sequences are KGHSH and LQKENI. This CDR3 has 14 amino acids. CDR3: CASSPGQGGVGYTF. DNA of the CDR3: TGTGCCAGCTCGCCGGGACAGGGCGGTGTTGGCTACACCTTC.

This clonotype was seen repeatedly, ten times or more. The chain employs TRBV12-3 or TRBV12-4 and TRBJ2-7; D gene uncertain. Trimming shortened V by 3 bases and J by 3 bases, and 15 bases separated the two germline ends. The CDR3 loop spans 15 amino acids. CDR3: CASSFGSLAYYEQYV. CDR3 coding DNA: TGTGCCAGCAGTTTCGGCAGTTTGGCCTACTACGAGCAGTACGTC.

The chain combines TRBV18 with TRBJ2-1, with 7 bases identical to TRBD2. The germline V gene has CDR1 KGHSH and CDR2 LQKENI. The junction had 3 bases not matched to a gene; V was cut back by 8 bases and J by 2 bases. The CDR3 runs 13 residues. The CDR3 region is CASGGEAYNEQFF. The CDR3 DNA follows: TGTGCCAGCGGGGGGGAAGCCTACAATGAGCAGTTCTTC.

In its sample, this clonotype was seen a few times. The CDR3 DNA is TGCGCCAGCACCCGGGACTACTCAGGGGATGGCTACACCTTC. Translation gives CASTRDYSGDGYTF. This chain joins TRBV5-1 and TRBJ1-2, with D possibly TRBD1 on 6 matching bases. The ends were cut back, 6 bases at V and 6 bases at J, with 18 bases in the middle. CDR1 and CDR2 from the germline V gene are SGHRS and YFSETQ. This CDR3 contains 14 residues.

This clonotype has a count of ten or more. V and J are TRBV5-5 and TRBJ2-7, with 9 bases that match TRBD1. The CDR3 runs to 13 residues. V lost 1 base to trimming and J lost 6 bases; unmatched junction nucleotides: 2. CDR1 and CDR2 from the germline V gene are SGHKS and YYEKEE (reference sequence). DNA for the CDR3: TGTGCCAGCAGCTTGACAGGGGGCGGCGAGCAGTACGTC. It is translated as CASSLTGGGEQYV.

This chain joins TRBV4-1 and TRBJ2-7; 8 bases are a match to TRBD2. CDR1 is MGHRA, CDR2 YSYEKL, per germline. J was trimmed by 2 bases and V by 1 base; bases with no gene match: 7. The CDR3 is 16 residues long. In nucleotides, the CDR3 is TGCGCCAGCAGCCAAGGAAGACTAGCGACGACCTACGAGCAGTACTTC. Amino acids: CASSQGRLATTYEQYF.

CDR3 coding DNA: TGTGCCAGCAGTTCCAGGGTGGGGGACACCGGGGAGCTGTTTTTT. Translation gives CASSSRVGDTGELFF. The rearrangement uses TRBV12-3 or TRBV12-4 and TRBJ2-2; D may be TRBD1 or TRBD2 (5 bases each). V lost 4 bases to trimming and J lost 3 bases, with 12 bases between them. There are 15 residues in the CDR3.

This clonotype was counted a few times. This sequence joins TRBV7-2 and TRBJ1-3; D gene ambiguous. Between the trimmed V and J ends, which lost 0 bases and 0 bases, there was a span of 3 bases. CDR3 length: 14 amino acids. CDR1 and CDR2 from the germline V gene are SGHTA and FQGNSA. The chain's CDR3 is CASSLAASGNTIYF. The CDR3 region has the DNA TGTGCCAGCAGCTTAGCCGCCTCTGGAAACACCATATATTTT.

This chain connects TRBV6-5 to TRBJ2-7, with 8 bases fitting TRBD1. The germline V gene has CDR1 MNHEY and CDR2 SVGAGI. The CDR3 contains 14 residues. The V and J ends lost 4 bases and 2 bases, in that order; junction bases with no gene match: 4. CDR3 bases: TGTGCCAGCAGTTTTGACAGGGGCCCCTACGAGCAGTACTTC. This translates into CASSFDRGPYEQYF.

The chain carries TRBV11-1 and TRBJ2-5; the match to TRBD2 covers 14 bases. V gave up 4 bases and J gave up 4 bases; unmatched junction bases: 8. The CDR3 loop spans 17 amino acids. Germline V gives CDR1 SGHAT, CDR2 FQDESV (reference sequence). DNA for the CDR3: TGTGCCAGCAGCTCCTGGGGGACTAGCGGGGGATCAGAGACCCAGTACTTC. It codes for CASSSWGTSGGSETQYF.

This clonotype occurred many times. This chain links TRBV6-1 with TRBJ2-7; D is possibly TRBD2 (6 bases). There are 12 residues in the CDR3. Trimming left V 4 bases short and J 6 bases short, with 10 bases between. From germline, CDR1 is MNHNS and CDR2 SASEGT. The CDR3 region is CASSGLLAEQYF. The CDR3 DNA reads TGTGCCAGCAGTGGATTACTAGCCGAGCAGTACTTC.

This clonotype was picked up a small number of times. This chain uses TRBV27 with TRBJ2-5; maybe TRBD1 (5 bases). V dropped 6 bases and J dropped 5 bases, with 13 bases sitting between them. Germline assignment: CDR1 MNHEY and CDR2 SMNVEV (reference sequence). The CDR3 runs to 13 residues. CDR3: CASRKGARETQYF. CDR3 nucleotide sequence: TGTGCCAGCAGAAAAGGGGCGCGGGAGACCCAGTACTTC.

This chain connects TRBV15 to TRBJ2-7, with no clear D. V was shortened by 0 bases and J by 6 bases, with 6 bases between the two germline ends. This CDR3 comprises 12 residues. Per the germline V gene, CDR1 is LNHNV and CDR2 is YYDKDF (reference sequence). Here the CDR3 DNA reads TGTGCCACCAGCAGAGAACTACGCGAGCAGTACTTC. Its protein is CATSRELREQYF.